This TCR beta chain was observed in a study of human T cells and chemical hapten exposure. General study results and limits: DPC sensitization produced no change in TCRs with frequency above 1 in 1000. The donor cohort had alopecia, so its immune response may not match that of healthy people. The formation of large CDR3 similarity clusters by expanded TCRs significantly exceeded that of controls.

The time point is: patch test 3, about 24 weeks after DPC sensitization. Treatment denoted: therapeutic diphenylcyclopropenone sensitization with weekly scalp DPC. With 1 base removed from V and 6 bases from J, the gap between germline ends came to 15 bases. The CDR3 is 16 amino acids. CDR1 LGHNA and CDR2 YNFKEQ come from the germline V gene. The library tagged individual cDNA molecules with unique molecular identifiers. One entry per CDR3 protein results from TCRdb running MiXCR on the RACE reads. This sample has about 89,000 distinct CDR3 sequences; over 10% occur once, and the top ten carry 5.7%. Note on this clonotype: Its target is not known.

The sample was whole blood, taken in connection with sensitization to the hapten diphenylcyclopropenone (DPC). This clonotype originated in a woman aged 45 to 65 with alopecia areata. Some clones in this sample may be carry-over from other donors' samples. The V gene is TRBV4-2, the J gene TRBJ1-4, with no clear D. Written as DNA, the CDR3 is TGTGCCAGCAGCCAAGCCCACAAGACAAGTGATGAAAAACTGTTTTTT. It specifies CASSQAHKTSDEKLFF.